This T cell receptor (beta chain) was recorded in a study of cytomegalovirus exposure and HLA in healthy donors. At collection, donors were nominally healthy, but unrecorded immune exposures were probable. Germline values: CDR1 LNHDA, CDR2 SQIVND (reference sequence). Between the trimmed V and J ends, which lost 1 base and 8 bases, there was a span of 15 bases. The CDR3 consists of 15 residues. Study outcomes and limitations: Researchers had no immune exposure information except CMV serostatus available.

A note on this clone: Its matching antigen is unknown.

Primers: 60 Vbeta forward and 13 Jbeta reverse. Measured with immunoSEQ multiplex PCR; TCRdb has only the in-frame clones, and not every one. Of some 90,000 clones listed, roughly 80% are singletons. V gene TRBV19 combines with J gene TRBJ2-4; D remains ambiguous. The receptor comes from a human donor in good health. The specimen was PBMCs. The CDR3: CASSIGSTTKDIQYF. In DNA, the CDR3 is TGTGCCAGTAGTATAGGGTCCACTACAAAGGACATTCAGTACTTC.